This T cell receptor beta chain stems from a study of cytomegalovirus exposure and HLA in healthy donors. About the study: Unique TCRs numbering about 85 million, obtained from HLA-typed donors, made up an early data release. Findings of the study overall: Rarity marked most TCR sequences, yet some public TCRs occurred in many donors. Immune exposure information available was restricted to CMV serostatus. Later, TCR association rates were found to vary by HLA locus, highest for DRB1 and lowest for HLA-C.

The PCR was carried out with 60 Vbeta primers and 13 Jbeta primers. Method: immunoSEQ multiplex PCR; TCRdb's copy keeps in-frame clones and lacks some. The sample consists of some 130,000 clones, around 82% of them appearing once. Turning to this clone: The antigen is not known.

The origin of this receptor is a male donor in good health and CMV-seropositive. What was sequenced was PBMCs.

The CDR3 is CASSLDPVGNTIYF. In nucleotides, the CDR3 is TGCGCCAGCAGCTTGGATCCAGTTGGAAACACCATATATTTT. The chain links TRBV5-1 to TRBJ1-3, with D hard to call. CDR1 and CDR2 from the germline V gene are SGHRS and YFSETQ. V lost 0 bases, J lost 3 bases, and 7 bases lay in between. There are 14 residues in the CDR3.